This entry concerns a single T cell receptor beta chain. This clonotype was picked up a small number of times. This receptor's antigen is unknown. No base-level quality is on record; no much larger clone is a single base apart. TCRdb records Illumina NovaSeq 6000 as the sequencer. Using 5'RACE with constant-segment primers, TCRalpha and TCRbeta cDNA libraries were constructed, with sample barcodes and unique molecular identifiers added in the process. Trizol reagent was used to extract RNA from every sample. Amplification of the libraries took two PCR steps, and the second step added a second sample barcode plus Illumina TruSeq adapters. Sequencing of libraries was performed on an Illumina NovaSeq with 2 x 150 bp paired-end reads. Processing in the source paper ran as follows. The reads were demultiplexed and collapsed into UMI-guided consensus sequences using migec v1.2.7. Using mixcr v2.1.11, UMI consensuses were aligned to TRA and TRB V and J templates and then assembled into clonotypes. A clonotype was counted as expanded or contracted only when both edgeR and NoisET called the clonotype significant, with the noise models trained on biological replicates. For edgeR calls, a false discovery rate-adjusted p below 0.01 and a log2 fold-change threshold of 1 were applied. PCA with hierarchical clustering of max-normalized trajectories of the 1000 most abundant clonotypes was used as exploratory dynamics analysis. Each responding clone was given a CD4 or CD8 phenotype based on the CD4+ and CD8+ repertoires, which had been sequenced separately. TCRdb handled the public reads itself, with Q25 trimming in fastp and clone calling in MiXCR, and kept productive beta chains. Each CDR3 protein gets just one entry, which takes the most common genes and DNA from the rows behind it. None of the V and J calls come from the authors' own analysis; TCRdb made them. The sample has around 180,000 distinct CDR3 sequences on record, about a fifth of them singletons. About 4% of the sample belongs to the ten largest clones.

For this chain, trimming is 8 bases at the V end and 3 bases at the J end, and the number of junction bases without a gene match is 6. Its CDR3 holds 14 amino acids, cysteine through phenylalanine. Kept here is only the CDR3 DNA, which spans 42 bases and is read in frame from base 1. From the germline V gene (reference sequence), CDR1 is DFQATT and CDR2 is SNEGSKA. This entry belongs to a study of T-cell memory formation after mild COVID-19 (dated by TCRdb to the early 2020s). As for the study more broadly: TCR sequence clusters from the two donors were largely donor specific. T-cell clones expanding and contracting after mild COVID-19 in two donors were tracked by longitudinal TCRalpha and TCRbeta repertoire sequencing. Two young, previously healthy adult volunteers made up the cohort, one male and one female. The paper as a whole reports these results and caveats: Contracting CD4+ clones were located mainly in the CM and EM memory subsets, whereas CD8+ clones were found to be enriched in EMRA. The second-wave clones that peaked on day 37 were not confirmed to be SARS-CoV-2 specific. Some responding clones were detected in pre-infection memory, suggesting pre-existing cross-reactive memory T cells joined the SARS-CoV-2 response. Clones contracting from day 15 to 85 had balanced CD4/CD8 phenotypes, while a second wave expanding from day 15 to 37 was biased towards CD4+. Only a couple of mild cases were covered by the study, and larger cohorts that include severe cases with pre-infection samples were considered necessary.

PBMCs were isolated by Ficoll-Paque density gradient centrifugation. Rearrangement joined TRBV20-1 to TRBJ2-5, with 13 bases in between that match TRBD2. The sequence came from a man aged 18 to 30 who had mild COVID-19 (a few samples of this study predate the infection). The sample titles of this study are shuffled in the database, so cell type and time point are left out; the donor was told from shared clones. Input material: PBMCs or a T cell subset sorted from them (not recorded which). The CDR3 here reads CSPRLAGGKETQYF. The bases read TGCAGTCCCAGACTAGCGGGGGGTAAAGAGACCCAGTACTTC.